This T cell receptor (beta chain) was captured in a study of shared T cell receptors in the human thymus. Generated by immunoSEQ multiplex PCR, the TCRdb table keeps only in-frame clones and is missing some. The sample comprises hundreds of thousands of clones, 70% to 90% of which are singletons, and roughly 0.0087% rests with the top ten. This CDR3 has 14 amino acids. After removal of 5 bases from V and 2 bases from J, the junction contained 2 bases not matched to a gene. From germline, CDR1 is LNHNV and CDR2 YYDKDF (reference sequence). These sequences were also reported in another study, on human thymus T cells. That report notes: Resections removed during corrective heart surgery provided the thymus tissue used. Blood and thymic repertoires both appeared biased in V and J gene usage. Unrelated individuals reportedly shared highly overlapping thymic TCR repertoires.

This clonotype was obtained from a boy in the first two years of life with a congenital heart defect. V and J are TRBV15 and TRBJ1-4; 7 bases fit TRBD1. Sequencing was performed on thymocytes. The CDR3 DNA follows: TGTGCCACCAGCCTGGGACAGACTAATGAAAAACTGTTTTTT. Encoded protein: CATSLGQTNEKLFF. Based on the CDR3 plus reference TRBV15 and TRBJ1-4, the full variable domain is DAMVIQNPRYQVTQFGKPVTLSCSQTLNHNVMYWYQQKSSQAPKLLFHYYDKDFNNEADTPDNFQSRRPNTSFCFLDIRSPGLGDTAMYLCATSLGQTNEKLFFGSGTQLSVL.